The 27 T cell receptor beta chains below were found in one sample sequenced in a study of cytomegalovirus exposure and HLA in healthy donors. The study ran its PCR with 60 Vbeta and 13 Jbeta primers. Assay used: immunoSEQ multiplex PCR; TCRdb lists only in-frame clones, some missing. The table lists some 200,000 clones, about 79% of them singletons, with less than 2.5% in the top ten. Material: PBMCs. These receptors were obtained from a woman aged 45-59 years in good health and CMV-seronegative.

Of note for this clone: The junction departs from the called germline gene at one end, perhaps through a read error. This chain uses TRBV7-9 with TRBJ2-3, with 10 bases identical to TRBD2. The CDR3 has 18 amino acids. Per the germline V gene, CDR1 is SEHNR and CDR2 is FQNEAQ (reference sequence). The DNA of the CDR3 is TGTTCCAGCAGCTCCACCCGCGTAGCGGGGGGCCTACTCGATACGCAGTATTTT. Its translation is CSSSSTRVAGGLLDTQYF.

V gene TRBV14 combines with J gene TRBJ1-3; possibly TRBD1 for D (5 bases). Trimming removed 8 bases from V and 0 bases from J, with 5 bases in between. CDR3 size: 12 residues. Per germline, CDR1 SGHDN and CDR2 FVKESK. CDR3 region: CASQGSGNTIYF. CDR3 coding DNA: TGTGCCAGCCAGGGCTCTGGAAACACCATATATTTT.

The CDR3 region is CASSVEWTGAGGYTF. As DNA, the CDR3 is TGTGCCAGCAGTGTTGAGTGGACAGGGGCAGGAGGCTACACCTTC. The chain recombines TRBV6-1 with TRBJ1-2; 9 bases line up with TRBD1. Germline V gene lookup returns CDR1 MNHNS and CDR2 SASEGT. After removal of 4 bases from V and 8 bases from J, the junction contained 11 bases not matched to a gene. The CDR3 is 15 residues long.

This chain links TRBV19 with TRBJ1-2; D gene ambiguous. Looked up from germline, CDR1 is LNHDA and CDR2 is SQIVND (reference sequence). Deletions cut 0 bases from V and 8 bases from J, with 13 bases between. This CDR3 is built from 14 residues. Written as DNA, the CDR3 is TGTGCCAGTAGTATAGATCTACCGCGTCTGGGCTACACCTTC. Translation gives CASSIDLPRLGYTF. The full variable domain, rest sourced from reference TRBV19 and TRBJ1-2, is DGGITQSPKYLFRKEGQNVTLSCEQNLNHDAMYWYRQDPGQGLRLIYYSQIVNDFQKGDIAEGYSVSREKKESFPLTVTSAQKNPTAFYLCASSIDLPRLGYTFGSGTRLTVV.

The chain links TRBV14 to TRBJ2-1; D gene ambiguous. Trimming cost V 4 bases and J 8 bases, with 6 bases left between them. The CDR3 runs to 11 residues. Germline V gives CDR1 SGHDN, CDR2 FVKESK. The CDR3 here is CASSPLDEQFF. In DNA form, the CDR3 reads TGTGCCAGCAGCCCTTTAGATGAGCAGTTCTTC.

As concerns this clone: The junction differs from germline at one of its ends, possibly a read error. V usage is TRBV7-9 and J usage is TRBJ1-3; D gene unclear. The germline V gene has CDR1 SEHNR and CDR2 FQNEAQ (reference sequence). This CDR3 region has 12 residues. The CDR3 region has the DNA TGTTCCAGCAGCCAAGAGGGCGGCACCATATATTTT. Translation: CSSSQEGGTIYF.

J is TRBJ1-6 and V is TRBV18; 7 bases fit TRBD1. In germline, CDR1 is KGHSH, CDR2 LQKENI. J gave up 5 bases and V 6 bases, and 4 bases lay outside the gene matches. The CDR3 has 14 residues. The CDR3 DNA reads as TGTGCCAGCTCCCACGACAGGGATAATTCACCCCTCCACTTT. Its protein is CASSHDRDNSPLHF.

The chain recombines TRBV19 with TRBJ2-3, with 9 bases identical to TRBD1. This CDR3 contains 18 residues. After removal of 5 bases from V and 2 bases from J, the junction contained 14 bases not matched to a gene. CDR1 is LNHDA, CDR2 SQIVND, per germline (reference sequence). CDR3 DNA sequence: TGTGCCAGTAGTCCGCCACAACAGGGGGCGGAGAACACAGATACGCAGTATTTT. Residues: CASSPPQQGAENTDTQYF.

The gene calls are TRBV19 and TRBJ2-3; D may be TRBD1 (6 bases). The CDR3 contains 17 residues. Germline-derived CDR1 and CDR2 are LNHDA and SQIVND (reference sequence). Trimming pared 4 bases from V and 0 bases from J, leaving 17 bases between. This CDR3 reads CASSTGRQAFSTDTQYF. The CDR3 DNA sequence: TGTGCCAGTAGTACAGGCCGACAGGCCTTTAGCACAGATACGCAGTATTTT.

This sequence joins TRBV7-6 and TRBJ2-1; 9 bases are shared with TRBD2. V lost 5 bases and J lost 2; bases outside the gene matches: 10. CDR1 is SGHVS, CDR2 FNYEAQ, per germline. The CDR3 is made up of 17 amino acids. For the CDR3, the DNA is TGTGCCAGCAGCGGCGAGGCTAGCGGGACACCCTACAATGAGCAGTTCTTC. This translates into CASSGEASGTPYNEQFF.

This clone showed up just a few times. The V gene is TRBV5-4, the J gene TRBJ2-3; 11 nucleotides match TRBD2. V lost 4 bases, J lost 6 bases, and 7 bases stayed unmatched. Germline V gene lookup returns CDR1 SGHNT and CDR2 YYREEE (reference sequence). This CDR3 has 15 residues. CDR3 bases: TGTGCCAGCAGCCCGACTAGCGGGATAGGGGATACGCAGTATTTT. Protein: CASSPTSGIGDTQYF.

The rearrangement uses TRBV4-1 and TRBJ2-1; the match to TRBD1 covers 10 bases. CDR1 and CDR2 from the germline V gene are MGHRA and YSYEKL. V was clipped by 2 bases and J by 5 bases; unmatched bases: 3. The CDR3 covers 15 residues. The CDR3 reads CASSQPGTGDNEQFF. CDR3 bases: TGCGCCAGCAGCCAACCCGGGACAGGGGACAATGAGCAGTTCTTC.

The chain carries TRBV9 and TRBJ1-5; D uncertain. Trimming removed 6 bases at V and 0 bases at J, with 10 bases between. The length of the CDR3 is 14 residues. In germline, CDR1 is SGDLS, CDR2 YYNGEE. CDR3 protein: CASTRGDSNQPQHF. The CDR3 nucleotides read TGTGCCAGCACACGGGGAGATAGCAATCAGCCCCAGCATTTT.

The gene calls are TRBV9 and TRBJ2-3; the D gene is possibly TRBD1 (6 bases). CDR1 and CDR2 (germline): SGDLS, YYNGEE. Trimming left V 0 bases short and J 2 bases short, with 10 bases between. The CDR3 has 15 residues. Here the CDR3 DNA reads TGTGCCAGCAGCGTAGACGGGACAAACACAGATACGCAGTATTTT. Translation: CASSVDGTNTDTQYF.

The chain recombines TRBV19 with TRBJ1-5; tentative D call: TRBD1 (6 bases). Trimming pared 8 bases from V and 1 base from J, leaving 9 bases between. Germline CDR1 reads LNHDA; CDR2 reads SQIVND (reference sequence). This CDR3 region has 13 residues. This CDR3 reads CASRQVSNQPQHF. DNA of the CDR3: TGTGCCAGTCGACAGGTGAGCAATCAGCCCCAGCATTTT.

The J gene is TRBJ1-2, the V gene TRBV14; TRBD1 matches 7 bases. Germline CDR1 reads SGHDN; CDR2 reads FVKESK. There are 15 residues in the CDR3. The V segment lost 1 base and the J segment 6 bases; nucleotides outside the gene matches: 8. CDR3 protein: CASSQVDRVADGYTF. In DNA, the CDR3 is TGTGCCAGCAGCCAAGTTGACAGGGTTGCGGATGGCTACACCTTC. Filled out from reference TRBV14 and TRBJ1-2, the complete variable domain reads EAGVTQFPSHSVIEKGQTVTLRCDPISGHDNLYWYRRVMGKEIKFLLHFVKESKQDESGMPNNRFLAERTGGTYSTLKVQPAELEDSGVYFCASSQVDRVADGYTFGSGTRLTVV.

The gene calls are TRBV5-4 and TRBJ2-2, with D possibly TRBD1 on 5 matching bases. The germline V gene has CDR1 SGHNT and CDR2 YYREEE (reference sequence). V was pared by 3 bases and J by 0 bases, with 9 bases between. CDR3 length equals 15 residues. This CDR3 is CASSWTNSNTGELFF. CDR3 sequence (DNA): TGTGCCAGCAGCTGGACAAATTCGAACACCGGGGAGCTGTTTTTT.

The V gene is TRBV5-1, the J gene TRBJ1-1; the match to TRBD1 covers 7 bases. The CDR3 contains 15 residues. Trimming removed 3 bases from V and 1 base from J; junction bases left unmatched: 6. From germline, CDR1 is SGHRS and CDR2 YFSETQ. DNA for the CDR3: TGCGCCAGCAGCTCTTCGACAGGGACGAACACTGAAGCTTTCTTT. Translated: CASSSSTGTNTEAFF.

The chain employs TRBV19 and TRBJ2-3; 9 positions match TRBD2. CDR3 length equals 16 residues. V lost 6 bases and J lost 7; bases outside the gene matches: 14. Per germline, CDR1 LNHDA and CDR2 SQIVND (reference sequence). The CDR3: CASSGGWRGGRNTQYF. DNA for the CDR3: TGTGCCAGTAGCGGGGGATGGCGGGGGGGCCGGAATACGCAGTATTTT. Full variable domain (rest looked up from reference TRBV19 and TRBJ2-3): DGGITQSPKYLFRKEGQNVTLSCEQNLNHDAMYWYRQDPGQGLRLIYYSQIVNDFQKGDIAEGYSVSREKKESFPLTVTSAQKNPTAFYLCASSGGWRGGRNTQYFGPGTRLTVL.

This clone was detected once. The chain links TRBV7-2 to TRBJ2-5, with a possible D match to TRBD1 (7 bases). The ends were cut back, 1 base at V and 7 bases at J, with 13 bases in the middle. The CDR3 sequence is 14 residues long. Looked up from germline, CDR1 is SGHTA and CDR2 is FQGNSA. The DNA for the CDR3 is TGTGCCAGCAGCTTAGGCGGGACAGAAGGGACCCAGTACTTC. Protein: CASSLGGTEGTQYF.

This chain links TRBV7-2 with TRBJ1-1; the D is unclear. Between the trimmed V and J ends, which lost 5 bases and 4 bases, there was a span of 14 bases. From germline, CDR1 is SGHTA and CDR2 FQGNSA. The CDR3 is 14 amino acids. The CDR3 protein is CASSPGRGSTEAFF. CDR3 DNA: TGTGCCAGCAGCCCGGGTCGGGGTAGCACTGAAGCTTTCTTT. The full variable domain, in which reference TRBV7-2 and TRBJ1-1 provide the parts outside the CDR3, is GAGVSQSPSNKVTEKGKDVELRCDPISGHTALYWYRQSLGQGLEFLIYFQGNSAPDKSGLPSDRFSAERTGGSVSTLTIQRTQQEDSAVYLCASSPGRGSTEAFFGQGTRLTVV.

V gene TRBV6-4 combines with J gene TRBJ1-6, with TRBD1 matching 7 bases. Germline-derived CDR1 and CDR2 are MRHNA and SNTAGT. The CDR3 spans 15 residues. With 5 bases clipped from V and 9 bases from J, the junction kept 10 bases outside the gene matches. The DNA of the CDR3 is TGTGCCAGCAGTAACGAAGCAGGGGGGAGTTCACCCCTCCACTTT. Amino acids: CASSNEAGGSSPLHF.

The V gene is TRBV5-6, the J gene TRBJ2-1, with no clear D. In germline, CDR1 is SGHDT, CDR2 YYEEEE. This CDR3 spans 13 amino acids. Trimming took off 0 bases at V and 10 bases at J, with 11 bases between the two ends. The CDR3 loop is CASSLVDLAEQFF. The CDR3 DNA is TGTGCCAGCAGCTTGGTCGATTTGGCAGAGCAGTTCTTC.

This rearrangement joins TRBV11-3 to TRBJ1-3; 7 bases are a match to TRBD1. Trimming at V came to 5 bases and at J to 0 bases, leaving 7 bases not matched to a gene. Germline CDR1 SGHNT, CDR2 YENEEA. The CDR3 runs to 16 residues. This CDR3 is CASSLGTADSGNTIYF. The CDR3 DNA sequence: TGTGCCAGCAGCCTGGGGACAGCCGACTCTGGAAACACCATATATTTT.

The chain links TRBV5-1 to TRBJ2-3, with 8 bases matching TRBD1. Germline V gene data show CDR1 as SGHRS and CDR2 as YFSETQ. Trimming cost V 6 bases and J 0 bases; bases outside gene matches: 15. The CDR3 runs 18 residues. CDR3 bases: TGCGCCAGCACCATCCACCGACCCGGACAGGGAAGCACAGATACGCAGTATTTT. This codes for CASTIHRPGQGSTDTQYF.

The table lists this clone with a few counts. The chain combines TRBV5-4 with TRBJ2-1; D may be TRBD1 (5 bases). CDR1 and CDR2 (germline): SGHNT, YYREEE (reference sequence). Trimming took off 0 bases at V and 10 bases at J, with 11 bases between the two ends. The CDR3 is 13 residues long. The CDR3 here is CASSLADRGEQFF. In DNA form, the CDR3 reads TGTGCCAGCAGCTTGGCCGATAGGGGCGAGCAGTTCTTC.

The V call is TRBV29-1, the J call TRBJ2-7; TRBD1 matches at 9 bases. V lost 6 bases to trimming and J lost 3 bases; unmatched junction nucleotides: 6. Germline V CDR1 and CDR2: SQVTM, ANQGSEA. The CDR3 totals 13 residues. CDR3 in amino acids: CSVKQGAGYEQYF. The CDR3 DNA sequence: TGCAGCGTCAAACAGGGGGCGGGCTACGAGCAGTACTTC.